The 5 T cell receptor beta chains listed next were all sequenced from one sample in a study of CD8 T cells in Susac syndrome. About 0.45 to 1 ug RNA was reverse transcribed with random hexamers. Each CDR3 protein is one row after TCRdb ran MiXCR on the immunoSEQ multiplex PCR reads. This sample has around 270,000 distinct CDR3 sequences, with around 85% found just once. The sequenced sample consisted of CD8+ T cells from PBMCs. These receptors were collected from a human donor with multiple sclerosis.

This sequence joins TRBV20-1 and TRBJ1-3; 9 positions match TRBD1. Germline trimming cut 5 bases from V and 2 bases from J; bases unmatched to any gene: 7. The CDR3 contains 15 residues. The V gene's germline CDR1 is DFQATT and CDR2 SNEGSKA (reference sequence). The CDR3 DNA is TGCAGTGCTTTACACTGGGACAGGGCTGGAAACACCATATATTTT. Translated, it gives CSALHWDRAGNTIYF.

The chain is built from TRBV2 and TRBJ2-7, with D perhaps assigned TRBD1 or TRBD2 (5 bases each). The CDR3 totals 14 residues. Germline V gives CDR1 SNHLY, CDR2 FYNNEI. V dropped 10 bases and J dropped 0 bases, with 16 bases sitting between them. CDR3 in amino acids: CATLLGRGSYEQYF. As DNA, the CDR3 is TGTGCCACGTTGTTGGGACGGGGCTCCTACGAGCAGTACTTC. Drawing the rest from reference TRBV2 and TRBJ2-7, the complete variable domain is EPEVTQTPSHQVTQMGQEVILRCVPISNHLYFYWYRQILGQKVEFLVSFYNNEISEKSEIFDDQFSVERPDGSNFTLKIRSTKLEDSAMYFCATLLGRGSYEQYFGPGTRLTVT.

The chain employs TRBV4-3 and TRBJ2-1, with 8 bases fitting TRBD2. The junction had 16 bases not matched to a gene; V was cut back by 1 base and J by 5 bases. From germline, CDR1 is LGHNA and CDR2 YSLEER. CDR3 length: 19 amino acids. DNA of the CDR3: TGCGCCAGCAGCCAAGGTCCCCCTGGGGTTAGCGGGACGAACAATGAGCAGTTCTTC. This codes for CASSQGPPGVSGTNNEQFF.

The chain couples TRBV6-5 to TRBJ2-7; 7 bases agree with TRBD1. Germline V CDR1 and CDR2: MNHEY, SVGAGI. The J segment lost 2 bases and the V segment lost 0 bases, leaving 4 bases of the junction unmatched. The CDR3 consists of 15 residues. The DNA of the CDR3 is TGTGCCAGCAGTTACTCCGGACAGGCTACCTACGAGCAGTACTTC. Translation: CASSYSGQATYEQYF.

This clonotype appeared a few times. DNA of the CDR3: TGCAGCGGGTGGAGCACTGAAGCTTTCTTT. It codes for CSGWSTEAFF. The chain couples TRBV29-1 to TRBJ1-1; D is unclear. The CDR3 has 10 residues. Germline V gene sequence: CDR1 SQVTM, CDR2 ANQGSEA. The germline V and J ends were trimmed by 7 bases and 4 bases, with 7 bases remaining between them.